This T cell receptor beta chain derives from a study of CD4 T cells in relation to SARS-CoV-2 and coronaviruses. CDR1 is SNHLY and CDR2 is FYNNEI in the germline V gene. CDR3 length: 15 residues. Trimming removed 5 bases from V and 5 bases from J; junction bases left unmatched: 9. The table came from immunoSEQ multiplex PCR; TCRdb's copy has only in-frame clones and leaves some out. The table lists some 70,000 clones, more than 85% of them singletons. General study results and limits: Monoreactive clones expanded significantly more to SARS-CoV-2 than crossreactive clones did.

Concerning this clone itself: Its specificity is not known.

Unexposed donor CD4+ T cells date from about 2011-2018, before the COVID-19 pandemic. The clonotype was recovered from a human donor in good health. The chain recombines TRBV2 with TRBJ2-5; 9 bases map to TRBD1. What was sequenced was naive CD4+ T cells from PBMCs. Subset in this sample: naive CD4+ T cells isolated by negative enrichment. The CDR3: CASSRDRDFEETQYF. The CDR3 bases are TGTGCCAGCAGTAGGGACAGGGACTTCGAGGAGACCCAGTACTTC.